The source of this T cell receptor beta chain is a study of CD8+ T cells in alopecia areata. Study findings and constraints: Baseline CD8+ expansion's link to response remains uncertain, as there was one nonresponder.

Treatment given: oral pan-JAK inhibitor, 5-10 mg twice daily. This CDR3 spans 17 amino acids. Germline lookup yields CDR1 LNHNV and CDR2 YYDKDF (reference sequence). V lost 3 bases and J 12 bases, leaving 24 bases between the germline ends. As regards this clone: Its antigen is unidentified.

RNA was extracted and reverse transcribed into cDNA as the sequencing template. Using immunoSEQ multiplex PCR, the repertoire was profiled, and TCRdb retains in-frame clones only, with some absent. The sample records more than 110,000 clones, 80% to 90% being singletons. The material sequenced was CD8+ T cells sorted from blood, taken at week 4, from a patient treated with tofacitinib. This rearrangement joins TRBV15 to TRBJ2-6; D not certain. The receptor was isolated from a human donor with alopecia areata. The CDR3 sequence: CATSSSHFGPPARVLTF. The DNA of the CDR3 is TGTGCCACCAGCAGTTCCCATTTCGGGCCCCCTGCCCGCGTCCTGACTTTC.